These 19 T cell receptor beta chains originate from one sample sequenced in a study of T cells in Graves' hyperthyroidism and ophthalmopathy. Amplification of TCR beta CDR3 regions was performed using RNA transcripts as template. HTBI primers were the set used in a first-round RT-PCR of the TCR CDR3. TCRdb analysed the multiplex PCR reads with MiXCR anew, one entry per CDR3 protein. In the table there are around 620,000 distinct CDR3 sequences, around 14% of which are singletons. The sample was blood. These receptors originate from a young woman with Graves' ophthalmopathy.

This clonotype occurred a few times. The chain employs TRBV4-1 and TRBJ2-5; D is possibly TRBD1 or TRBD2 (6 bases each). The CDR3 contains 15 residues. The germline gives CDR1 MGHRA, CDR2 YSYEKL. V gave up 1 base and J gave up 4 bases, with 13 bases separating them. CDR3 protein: CASSQVWGDTETQYF. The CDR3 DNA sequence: TGCGCCAGCAGCCAAGTTTGGGGGGACACAGAGACCCAGTACTTC.

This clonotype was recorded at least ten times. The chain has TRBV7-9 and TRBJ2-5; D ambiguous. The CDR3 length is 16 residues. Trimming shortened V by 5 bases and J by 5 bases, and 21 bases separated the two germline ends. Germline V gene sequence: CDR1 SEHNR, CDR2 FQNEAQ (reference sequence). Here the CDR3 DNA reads TGTGCCAGCAGCCCAGTCACGGGTGGAGTCGGGGAGACCCAGTACTTC. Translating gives CASSPVTGGVGETQYF.

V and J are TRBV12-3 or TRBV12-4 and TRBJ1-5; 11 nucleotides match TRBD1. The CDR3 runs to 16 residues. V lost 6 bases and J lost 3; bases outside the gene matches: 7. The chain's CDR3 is CASRRGQGVINQPQHF. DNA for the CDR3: TGTGCCAGCAGGCGGGGACAGGGGGTTATCAATCAGCCCCAGCATTTT.

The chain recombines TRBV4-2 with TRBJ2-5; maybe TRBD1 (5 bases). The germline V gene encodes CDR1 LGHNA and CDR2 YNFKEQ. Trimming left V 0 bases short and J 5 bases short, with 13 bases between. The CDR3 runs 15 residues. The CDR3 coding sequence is TGTGCCAGCAGCCAAGATTTAGGGGCCCGGGAGACCCAGTACTTC. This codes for CASSQDLGARETQYF.

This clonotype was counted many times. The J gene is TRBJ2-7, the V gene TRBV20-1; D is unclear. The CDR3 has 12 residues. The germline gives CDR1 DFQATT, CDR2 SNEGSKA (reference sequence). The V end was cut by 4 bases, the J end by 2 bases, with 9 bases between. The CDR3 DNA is TGCAGTGCTAACCGCGGACCCTACGAGCAGTACTTC. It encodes CSANRGPYEQYF.

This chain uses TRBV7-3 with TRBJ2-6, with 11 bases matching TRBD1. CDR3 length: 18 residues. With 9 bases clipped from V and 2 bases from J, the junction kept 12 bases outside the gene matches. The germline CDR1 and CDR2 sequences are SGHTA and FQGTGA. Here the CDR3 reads CASMDRGPRLAGANVLTF. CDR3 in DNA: TGTGCCAGTATGGACAGGGGGCCTCGCCTAGCTGGGGCCAACGTCCTGACTTTC.

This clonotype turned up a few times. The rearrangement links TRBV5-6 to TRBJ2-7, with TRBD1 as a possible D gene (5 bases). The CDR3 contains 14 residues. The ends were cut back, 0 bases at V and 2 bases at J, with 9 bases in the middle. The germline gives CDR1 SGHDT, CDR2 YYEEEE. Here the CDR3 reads CASSLGPGTYEQYF. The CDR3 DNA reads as TGTGCCAGCAGCTTGGGACCAGGGACCTACGAGCAGTACTTC.

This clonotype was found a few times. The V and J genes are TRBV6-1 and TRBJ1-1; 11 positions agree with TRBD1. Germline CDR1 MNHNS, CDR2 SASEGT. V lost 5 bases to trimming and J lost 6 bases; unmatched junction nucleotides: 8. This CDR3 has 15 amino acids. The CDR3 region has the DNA TGTGCCAGCAGTAAGTCCGGGACAGGGGGGGCTGAAGCTTTCTTT. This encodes CASSKSGTGGAEAFF.

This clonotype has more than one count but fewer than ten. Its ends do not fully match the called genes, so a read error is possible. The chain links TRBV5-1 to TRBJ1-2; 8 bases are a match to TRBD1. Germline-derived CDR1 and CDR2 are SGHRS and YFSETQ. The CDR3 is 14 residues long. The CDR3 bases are TGCGCCGGCAGCTTGGACAGGGACGTCTATGGCTACACCTTC. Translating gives CAGSLDRDVYGYTF.

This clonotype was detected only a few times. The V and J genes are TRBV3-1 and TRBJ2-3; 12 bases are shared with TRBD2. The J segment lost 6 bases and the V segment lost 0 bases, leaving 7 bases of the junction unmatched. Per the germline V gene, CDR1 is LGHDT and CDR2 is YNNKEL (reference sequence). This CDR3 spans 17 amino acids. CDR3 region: CASSQDTLAGGPDTQYF. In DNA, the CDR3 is TGTGCCAGCAGCCAAGATACTCTAGCGGGAGGGCCCGATACGCAGTATTTT.

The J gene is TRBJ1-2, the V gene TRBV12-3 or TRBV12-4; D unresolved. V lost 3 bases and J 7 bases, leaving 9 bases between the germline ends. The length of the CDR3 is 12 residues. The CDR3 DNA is TGTGCCAGCAGTTTTAACCCCTCTGGCTACACCTTC. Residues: CASSFNPSGYTF.

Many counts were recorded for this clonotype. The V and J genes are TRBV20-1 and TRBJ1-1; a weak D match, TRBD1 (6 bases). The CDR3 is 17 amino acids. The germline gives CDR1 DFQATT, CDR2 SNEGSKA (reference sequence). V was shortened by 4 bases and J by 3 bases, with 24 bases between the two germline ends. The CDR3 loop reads CSATPAMGAALDTEAFF. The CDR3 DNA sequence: TGCAGTGCTACCCCAGCGATGGGGGCGGCGTTGGACACTGAAGCTTTCTTT.

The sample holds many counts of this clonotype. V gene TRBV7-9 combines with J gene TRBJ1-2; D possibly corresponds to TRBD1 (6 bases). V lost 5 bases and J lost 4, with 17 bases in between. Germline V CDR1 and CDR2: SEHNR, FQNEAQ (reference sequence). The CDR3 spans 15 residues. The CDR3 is CASSVQGGTVYGYTF. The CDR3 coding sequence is TGTGCCAGCAGCGTACAGGGAGGTACGGTCTATGGCTACACCTTC.

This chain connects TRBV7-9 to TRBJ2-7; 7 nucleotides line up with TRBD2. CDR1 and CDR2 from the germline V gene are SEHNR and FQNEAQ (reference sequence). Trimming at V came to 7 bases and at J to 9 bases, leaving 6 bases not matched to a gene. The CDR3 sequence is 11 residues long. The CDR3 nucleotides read TGTGCCAGCACCCCGGGGGGTTGGCAGTACTTC. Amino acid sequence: CASTPGGWQYF.

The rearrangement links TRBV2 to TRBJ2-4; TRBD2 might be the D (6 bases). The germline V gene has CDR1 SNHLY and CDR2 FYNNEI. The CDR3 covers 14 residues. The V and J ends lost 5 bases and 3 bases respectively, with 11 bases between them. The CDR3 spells CASSYGLRKNIQYF. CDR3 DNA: TGTGCCAGCAGTTACGGACTACGCAAAAACATTCAGTACTTC.

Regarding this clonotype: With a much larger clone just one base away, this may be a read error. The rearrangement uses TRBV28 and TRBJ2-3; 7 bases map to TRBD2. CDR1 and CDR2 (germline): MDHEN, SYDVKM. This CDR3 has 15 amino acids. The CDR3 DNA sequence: TGTGCCACCGGGAGGACTGGACCTAGCACAGATATGCAGTATTTT. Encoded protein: CATGRTGPSTDMQYF.

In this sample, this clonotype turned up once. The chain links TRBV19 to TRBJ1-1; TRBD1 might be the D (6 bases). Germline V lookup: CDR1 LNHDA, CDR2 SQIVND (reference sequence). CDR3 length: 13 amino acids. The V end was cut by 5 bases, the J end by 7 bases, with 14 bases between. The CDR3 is CASSFRGAVEAFF. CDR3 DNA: TGTGCCAGTAGTTTTCGGGGGGCGGTTGAAGCTTTCTTT.

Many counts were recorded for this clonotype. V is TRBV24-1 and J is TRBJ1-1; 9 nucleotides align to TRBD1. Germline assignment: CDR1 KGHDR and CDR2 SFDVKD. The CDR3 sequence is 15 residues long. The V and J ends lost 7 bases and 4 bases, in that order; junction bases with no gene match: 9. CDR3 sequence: CATSPGQGPATEAFF. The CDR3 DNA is TGTGCCACCAGCCCGGGACAGGGACCTGCCACTGAAGCTTTCTTT.

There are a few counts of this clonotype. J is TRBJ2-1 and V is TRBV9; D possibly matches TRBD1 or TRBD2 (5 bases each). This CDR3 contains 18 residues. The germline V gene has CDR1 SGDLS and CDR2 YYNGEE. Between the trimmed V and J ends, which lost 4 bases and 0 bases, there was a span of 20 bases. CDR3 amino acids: CASSSVDRGTSSYNEQFF. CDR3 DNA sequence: TGTGCCAGCAGCTCAGTTGATCGGGGCACAAGCTCCTACAATGAGCAGTTCTTC. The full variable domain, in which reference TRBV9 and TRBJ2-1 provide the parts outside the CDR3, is DSGVTQTPKHLITATGQRVTLRCSPRSGDLSVYWYQQSLDQGLQFLIQYYNGEERAKGNILERFSAQQFPDLHSELNLSSLELGDSALYFCASSSVDRGTSSYNEQFFGPGTRLTVL.